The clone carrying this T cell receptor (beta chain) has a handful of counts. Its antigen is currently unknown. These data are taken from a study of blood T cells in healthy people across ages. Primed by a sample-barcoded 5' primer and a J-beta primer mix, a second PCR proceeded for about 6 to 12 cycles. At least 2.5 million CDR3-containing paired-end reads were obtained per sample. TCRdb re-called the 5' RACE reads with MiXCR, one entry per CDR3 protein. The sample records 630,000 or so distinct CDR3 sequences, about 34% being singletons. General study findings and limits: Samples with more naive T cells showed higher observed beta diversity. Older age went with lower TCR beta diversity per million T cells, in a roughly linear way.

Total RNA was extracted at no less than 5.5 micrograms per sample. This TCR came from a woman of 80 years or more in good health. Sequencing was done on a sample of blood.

Written as DNA, the CDR3 is TGTGCCAGCAGTGCCTGGACAGGGGTCCACAATCAGCCCCAGCATTTT. Amino acid sequence: CASSAWTGVHNQPQHF. The rearrangement joins TRBV27 to TRBJ1-5; 9 nucleotides agree with TRBD1. The trim removed 5 bases at V and 3 bases at J, leaving 8 bases unmatched. The V gene's germline CDR1 is MNHEY and CDR2 SMNVEV (reference sequence). CDR3 length: 16 residues.